This T cell receptor (beta chain) was identified in a study of molecular identifiers for immune sequencing clone quantification. As for this clonotype: This sequence may be a read error, since a much larger clone differs from it by one base.

TCRdb redid the calling of the PCR reads with MiXCR, one entry per CDR3 protein. Here the sample spans hundreds of thousands of distinct CDR3 sequences, over 20% being singletons. V shed 3 bases and J shed 12 bases, with 11 bases lying between them. The CDR3 is made up of 12 amino acids. This chain uses TRBV12-3 or TRBV12-4 with TRBJ2-2, with D unresolved. What was sequenced was naive CD8+ T cells from blood, with Jurkat cell RNA spiked in. Documented subset: FACS-sorted CD8+CD4-CCR7+CD45RA+ naive T cells. This receptor was obtained from a human donor in good health. Some libraries in this study had Jurkat cell RNA spiked in. The CDR3 reads CASSFVPTKLFF. The CDR3 DNA reads as TGTGCCAGCAGTTTTGTACCGACGAAGCTGTTTTTT.